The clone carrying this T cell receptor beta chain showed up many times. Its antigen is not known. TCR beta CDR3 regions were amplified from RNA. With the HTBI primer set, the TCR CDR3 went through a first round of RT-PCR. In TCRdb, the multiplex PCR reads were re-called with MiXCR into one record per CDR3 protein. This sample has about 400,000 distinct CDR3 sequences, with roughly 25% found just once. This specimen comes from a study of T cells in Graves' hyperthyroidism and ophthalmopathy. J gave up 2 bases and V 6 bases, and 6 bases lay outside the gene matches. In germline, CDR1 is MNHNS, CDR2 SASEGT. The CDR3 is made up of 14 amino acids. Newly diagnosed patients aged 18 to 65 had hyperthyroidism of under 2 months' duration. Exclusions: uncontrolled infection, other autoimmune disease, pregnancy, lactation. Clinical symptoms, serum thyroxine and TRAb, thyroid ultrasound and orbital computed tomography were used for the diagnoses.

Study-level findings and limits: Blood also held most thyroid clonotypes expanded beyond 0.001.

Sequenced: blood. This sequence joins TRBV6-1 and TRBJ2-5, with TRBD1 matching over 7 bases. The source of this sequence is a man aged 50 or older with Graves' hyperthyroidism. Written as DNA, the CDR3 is TGTGCCAGCAGCCTAGGGACAGCTCAAGAGACCCAGTACTTC. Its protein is CASSLGTAQETQYF.